The sequence of this T cell receptor (beta chain) was determined in a study of blood T cell repertoires in COVID-19 (dated by TCRdb to 2018 to 2020). Describing the broader study: Samples from collaborators originated in the United States, Italy and Spain and spanned both the acute and convalescent phases of COVID-19. The prospective study material was composed of cDNA or gDNA derived from T cells, B-cell-depleted T cells, or PBMCs. Subjects who had been exposed to COVID-19, were actively infected with it, or had recovered from it provided the deeply sampled blood TCRbeta repertoires that made up the dataset. The repertoires were made available in a free public database intended to serve as a resource for research on the immune response to SARS-CoV-2. The samples were drawn from two sources: the first 160 participants of the ongoing ImmuneRACE study, and 1,254 subjects contributed by 6 global collaborators. Nearly every sample came with metadata listing a de-identified subject ID, COVID-19 status, age in years and sex. Where HLA class I and class II types were available, the types were taken from metadata supplied by the sample provider, not from assay-based typing. Overall results and qualifications from the work: Clinical and demographic metadata were provided uncurated, with the amount varying by source and participant.

The CDR3 holds 14 amino acids from the cysteine to the phenylalanine. The read is trimmed to its CDR3 DNA, 42 bases read in frame from base 1. At the junction V is shortened by 7 bases and J by 4 bases; bases outside the gene matches: 5. CDR1 and CDR2 are read off the germline V gene as SGHRS and YFSETQ. The immunoSEQ Assay, a bias-controlled multiplex PCR, was used to amplify TCRbeta CDR3 regions from genomic DNA. Processing in the source paper ran as follows. The number of nucleated cells in each sample was estimated by amplification of reference gene primers within the assay. To quantify the absolute abundance of each unique TCRbeta CDR3 rearrangement, sequence reads were collapsed and filtered. For each sample, productive Simpson clonality was calculated as the square root of Simpson's diversity index across productive rearrangements. TCRdb took this table from immuneACCESS and kept in-frame rearrangements with V and J called. Such tables lack part of the clones; where checked against another copy, unresolved V genes explain under half of the gap, and the rest is unexplained. The V and J calls and the clone size are those of that table, but D and trimming were determined from the DNA. In all, the sample holds around 400,000 clones, and around 87% of those were seen once. Approximately 2.5% of the sample is taken by the ten largest.

At one collaborating source in Seattle, patients were enrolled during active infection and were followed longitudinally through the course of disease. Whole blood was collected in K2EDTA tubes by collaborating institutions according to the institutions' own protocols. For TCRbeta analysis, collaborators shipped samples in one of three forms: frozen whole blood, isolated PBMCs, or DNA extracted from either of those sample types. In the case of this clone: Which antigen it targets is not known. No per-base quality is available; no much larger clone lies one base away.

Recombination linked TRBV5-1 to TRBJ2-1, and TRBD2 matches 10 of the central bases. This TCR derives from a woman aged 60-70 years with COVID-19, enrolled during active disease. The sample comprised peripheral blood. At the DNA level, the sequence is TGCGCCAGCGGTCCTAGCGGGGGTTACAATGAGCAGTTCTTC. The resulting protein is CASGPSGGYNEQFF.